What follows are 7 T cell receptor beta chains derived from one specimen sequenced in a study of identical twins. One entry per CDR3 protein, called by TCRdb with MiXCR from the 5' RACE reads. Seen here are some 1,600,000 distinct CDR3 sequences, 25% to 35% observed once, and the top ten hold around 0.3%. Source material: cord blood. These receptors all stem from a newborn girl in good health.

Only a few counts were recorded for this clonotype. Here the CDR3 reads CASRRWGYGYTF. DNA of the CDR3: TGTGCCAGCAGAAGGTGGGGGTATGGCTACACCTTC. This chain connects TRBV28 to TRBJ1-2, with a tentative D call TRBD1 (5 bases). CDR3 size: 12 residues. In germline, CDR1 is MDHEN, CDR2 SYDVKM. Between the trimmed V and J ends, which lost 6 bases and 5 bases, there was a span of 10 bases.

The V gene is TRBV3-1, the J gene TRBJ2-4; maybe TRBD1 (6 bases). TRBJ2-7 explains the end of the DNA better; the J call may be wrong. CDR1 and CDR2 (germline): LGHDT, YNNKEL (reference sequence). This CDR3 contains 13 residues. CDR3 in amino acids: CASSHLLGGEQYF. The CDR3 DNA sequence: TGTGCCAGCAGCCACCTACTAGGGGGCGAGCAGTACTTC.

This clonotype was picked up a small number of times. The chain couples TRBV11-2 to TRBJ2-1; 8 bases are a match to TRBD2. Looked up from germline, CDR1 is SGHAT and CDR2 is FQNNGV. V lost 1 base, J lost 4 bases, and 9 bases stayed unmatched. This CDR3 region has 17 residues. The CDR3 protein is CASSLVAPLAVYNEQFF. CDR3 bases: TGTGCCAGCAGCTTAGTAGCGCCACTAGCGGTGTACAATGAGCAGTTCTTC.

The chain links TRBV20-1 to TRBJ1-5; D uncertain. V was cut by 3 bases and J by 4 bases, with 13 bases left in between. Germline V gene sequence: CDR1 DFQATT, CDR2 SNEGSKA (reference sequence). This CDR3 is 14 amino acids long. The CDR3 here is CSASSSGGNQPQHF. DNA for the CDR3: TGCAGTGCTAGCTCATCAGGAGGTAATCAGCCCCAGCATTTT.

The V call is TRBV5-1, the J call TRBJ2-7, with a weak D call TRBD2 (6 bases). The V gene lost 6 bases and the J gene lost 3 bases, with 13 bases spanning the gap. Per germline, CDR1 SGHRS and CDR2 YFSETQ. This CDR3 is 13 amino acids long. The CDR3 nucleotides read TGCGCCAGCAACTCGCGGGGAAGCTACGAGCAGTACTTC. Translated, it gives CASNSRGSYEQYF.

The chain's CDR3 is CASSLDLRTVEGTEAFF. The CDR3 nucleotides are TGTGCCAGCAGCTTAGATCTCCGGACAGTGGAGGGCACTGAAGCTTTCTTT. This rearrangement joins TRBV11-2 to TRBJ1-1; TRBD1 is a possible D gene (6 bases). The CDR3 length is 17 residues. Germline-derived CDR1 and CDR2 are SGHAT and FQNNGV. Trimming pared 0 bases from V and 4 bases from J, leaving 18 bases between.

This clonotype has a handful of counts. This sequence joins TRBV5-1 and TRBJ2-3; tentatively, D is TRBD2 (5 bases). V was cut by 2 bases and J by 6 bases, with 13 bases left in between. Germline V gene data show CDR1 as SGHRS and CDR2 as YFSETQ. The CDR3 runs 14 residues. CDR3 in DNA: TGCGCCAGCAGCTTTGCTAGCCGGTCCGATACGCAGTATTTT. It is translated as CASSFASRSDTQYF.